This TCR beta chain was captured in a study of blood T cell repertoires in COVID-19. As for the study in general: Spain, Italy and the United States supplied samples that represented acute and convalescent COVID-19. The cDNA or gDNA used as material had been derived from T cells, B-cell-depleted T cells, or PBMCs.

In the authors' workflow: Estimation of nucleated cell counts relied on the amplification of reference gene primers. Profiled with immunoSEQ multiplex PCR; TCRdb holds only in-frame clones, not every one. That table gives V, J and clone size, and the DNA gave D and trimming. Here the sample spans 130,000 to 150,000 clones, roughly 90% being singletons. The J segment lost 2 bases and the V segment lost 4 bases, leaving 17 bases of the junction unmatched. Germline V gene sequence: CDR1 MNHNS, CDR2 SASEGT. The CDR3 is 19 residues long. The specimen sequenced was peripheral blood. This sequence joins TRBV6-1 and TRBJ1-5, with TRBD1 matching 7 bases. The receptor was derived from a human donor in a cohort sampled during active COVID-19. The CDR3 nucleotides are TGTGCCAGCAGTGCCCAGAGGGGGCTCGCGAGCCGGGGCAATCAGCCCCAGCATTTT. Residues: CASSAQRGLASRGNQPQHF.